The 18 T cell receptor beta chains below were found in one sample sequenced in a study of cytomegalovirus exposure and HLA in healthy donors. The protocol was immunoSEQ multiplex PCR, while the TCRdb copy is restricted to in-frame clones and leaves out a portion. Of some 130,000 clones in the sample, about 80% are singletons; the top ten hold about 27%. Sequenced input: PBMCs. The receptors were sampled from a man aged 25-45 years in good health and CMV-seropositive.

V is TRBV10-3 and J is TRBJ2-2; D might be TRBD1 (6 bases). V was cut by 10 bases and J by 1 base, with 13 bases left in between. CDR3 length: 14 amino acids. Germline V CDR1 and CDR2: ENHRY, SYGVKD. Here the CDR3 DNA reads TGTGCCACCGCCCGACAGGTGAACACCGGGGAGCTGTTTTTT. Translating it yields CATARQVNTGELFF.

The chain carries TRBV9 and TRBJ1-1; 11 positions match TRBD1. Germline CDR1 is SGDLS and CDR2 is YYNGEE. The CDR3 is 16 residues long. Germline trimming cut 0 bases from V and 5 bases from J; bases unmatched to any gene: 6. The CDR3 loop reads CASSVATGQGATEAFF. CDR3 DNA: TGTGCCAGCAGCGTAGCTACAGGACAGGGGGCAACTGAAGCTTTCTTT.

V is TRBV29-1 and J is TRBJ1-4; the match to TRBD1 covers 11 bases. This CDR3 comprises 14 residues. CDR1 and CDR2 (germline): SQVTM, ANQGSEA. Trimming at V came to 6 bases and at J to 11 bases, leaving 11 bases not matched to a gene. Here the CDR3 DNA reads TGCAGCGTAGGACAGGGGGCCCCAGAGGACAAACTGTTTTTT. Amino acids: CSVGQGAPEDKLFF.

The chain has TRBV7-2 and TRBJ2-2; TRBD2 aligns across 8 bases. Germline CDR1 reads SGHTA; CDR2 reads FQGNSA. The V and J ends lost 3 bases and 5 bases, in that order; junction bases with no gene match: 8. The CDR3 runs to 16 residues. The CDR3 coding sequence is TGTGCCAGCAGCTTCTCGAGCGGGGGTATTACCGGGGAGCTGTTTTTT. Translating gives CASSFSSGGITGELFF.

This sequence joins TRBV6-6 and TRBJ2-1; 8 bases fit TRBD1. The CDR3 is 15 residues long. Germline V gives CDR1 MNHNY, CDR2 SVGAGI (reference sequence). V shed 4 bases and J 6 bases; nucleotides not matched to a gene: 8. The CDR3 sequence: CASSLARTGSNEQFF. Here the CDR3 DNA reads TGTGCCAGCAGTTTGGCCCGGACAGGGTCCAATGAGCAGTTCTTC.

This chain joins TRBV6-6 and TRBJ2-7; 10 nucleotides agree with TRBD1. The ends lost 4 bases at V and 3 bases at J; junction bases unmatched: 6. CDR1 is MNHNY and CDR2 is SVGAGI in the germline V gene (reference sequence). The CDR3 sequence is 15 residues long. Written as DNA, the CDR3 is TGTGCCAGCAGTTCAGACAGGGGGCGCGACTACGAGCAGTACTTC. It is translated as CASSSDRGRDYEQYF.

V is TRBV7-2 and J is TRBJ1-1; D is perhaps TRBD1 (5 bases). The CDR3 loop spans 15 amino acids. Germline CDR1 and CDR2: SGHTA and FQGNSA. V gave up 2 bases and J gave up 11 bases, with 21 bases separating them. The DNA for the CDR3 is TGTGCCAGCAGCTTATTCCAGGGTATGGAAATACGGGCTTTCTTT. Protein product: CASSLFQGMEIRAFF.

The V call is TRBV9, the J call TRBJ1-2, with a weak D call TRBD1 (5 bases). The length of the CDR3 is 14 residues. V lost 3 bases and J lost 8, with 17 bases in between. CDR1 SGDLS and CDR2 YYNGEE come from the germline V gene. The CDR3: CASSARLAGMGYTF. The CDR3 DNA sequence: TGTGCCAGCAGCGCCCGGCTGGCAGGGATGGGCTACACCTTC.

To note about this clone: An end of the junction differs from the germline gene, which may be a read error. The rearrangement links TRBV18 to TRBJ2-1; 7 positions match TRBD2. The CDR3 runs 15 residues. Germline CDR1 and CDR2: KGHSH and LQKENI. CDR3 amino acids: CAGSPLLASYNEQFF. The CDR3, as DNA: TGTGCCGGCTCACCACTACTAGCGTCCTACAATGAGCAGTTCTTC.

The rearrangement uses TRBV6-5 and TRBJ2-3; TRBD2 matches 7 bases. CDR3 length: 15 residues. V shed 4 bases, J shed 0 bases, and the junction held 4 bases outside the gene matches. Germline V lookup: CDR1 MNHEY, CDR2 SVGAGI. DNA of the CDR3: TGTGCCAGCAGTTCACTAGCGTCTAGCACAGATACGCAGTATTTT. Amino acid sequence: CASSSLASSTDTQYF.

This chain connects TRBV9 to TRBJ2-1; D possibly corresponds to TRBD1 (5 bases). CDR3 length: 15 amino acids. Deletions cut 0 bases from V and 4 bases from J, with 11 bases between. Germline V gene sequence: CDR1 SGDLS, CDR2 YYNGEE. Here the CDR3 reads CASSVEGRVYNEQFF. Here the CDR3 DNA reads TGTGCCAGCAGCGTAGAGGGCAGGGTTTACAATGAGCAGTTCTTC.

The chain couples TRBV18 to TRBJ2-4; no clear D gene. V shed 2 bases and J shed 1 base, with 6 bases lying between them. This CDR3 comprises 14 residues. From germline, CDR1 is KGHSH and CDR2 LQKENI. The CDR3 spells CASSPSAAKNIQYF. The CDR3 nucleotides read TGTGCCAGCTCACCATCCGCGGCCAAAAACATTCAGTACTTC.

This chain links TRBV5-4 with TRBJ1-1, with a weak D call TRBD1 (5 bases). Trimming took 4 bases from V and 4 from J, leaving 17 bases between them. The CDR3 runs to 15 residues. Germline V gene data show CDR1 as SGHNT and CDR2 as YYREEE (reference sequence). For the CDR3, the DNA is TGTGCCAGCAGCGACGGGGGTACGGTAAGCACTGAAGCTTTCTTT. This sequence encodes CASSDGGTVSTEAFF.

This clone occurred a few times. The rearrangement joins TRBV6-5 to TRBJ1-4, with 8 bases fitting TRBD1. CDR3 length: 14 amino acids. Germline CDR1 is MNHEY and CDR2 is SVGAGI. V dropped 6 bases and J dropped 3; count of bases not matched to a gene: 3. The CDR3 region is CASRPQGANEKLFF. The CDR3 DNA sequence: TGTGCCAGCAGACCACAGGGGGCTAATGAAAAACTGTTTTTT.

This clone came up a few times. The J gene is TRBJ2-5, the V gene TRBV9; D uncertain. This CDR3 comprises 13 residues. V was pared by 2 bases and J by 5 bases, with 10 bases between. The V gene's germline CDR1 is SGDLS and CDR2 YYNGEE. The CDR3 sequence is CASSVGPRETQYF. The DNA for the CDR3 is TGTGCCAGCAGCGTTGGTCCGAGGGAGACCCAGTACTTC.

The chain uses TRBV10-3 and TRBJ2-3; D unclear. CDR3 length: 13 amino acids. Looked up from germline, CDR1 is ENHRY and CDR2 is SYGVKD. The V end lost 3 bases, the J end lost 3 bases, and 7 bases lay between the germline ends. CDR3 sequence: CAISDVRTDTQYF. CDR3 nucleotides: TGTGCCATCAGTGATGTTCGGACAGATACGCAGTATTTT.

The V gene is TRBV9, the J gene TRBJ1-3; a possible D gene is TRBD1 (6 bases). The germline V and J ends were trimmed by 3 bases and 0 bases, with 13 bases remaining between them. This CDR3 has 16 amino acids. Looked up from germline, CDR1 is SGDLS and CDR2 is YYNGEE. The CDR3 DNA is TGTGCCAGCAGCGCCGGACAGATACTCTCTGGAAACACCATATATTTT. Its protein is CASSAGQILSGNTIYF.

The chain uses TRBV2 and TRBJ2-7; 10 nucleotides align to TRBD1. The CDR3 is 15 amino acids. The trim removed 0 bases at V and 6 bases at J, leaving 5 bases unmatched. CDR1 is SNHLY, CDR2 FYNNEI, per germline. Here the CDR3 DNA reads TGTGCCAGCAGTGAAGCCGGGACAGGGGACACCGAGCAGTACTTC. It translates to CASSEAGTGDTEQYF. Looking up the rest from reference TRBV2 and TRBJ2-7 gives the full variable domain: EPEVTQTPSHQVTQMGQEVILRCVPISNHLYFYWYRQILGQKVEFLVSFYNNEISEKSEIFDDQFSVERPDGSNFTLKIRSTKLEDSAMYFCASSEAGTGDTEQYFGPGTRLTVT.